A single sample gave rise to the 14 T cell receptor beta chains below, sequenced in a study of T cell responses to AZD1222 COVID-19 vaccine. Clones were sequenced by immunoSEQ multiplex PCR, and TCRdb holds only the in-frame ones, with some missing. The data show 100,000 or so clones, around nine tenths seen once. Material: peripheral blood, obtained 28 days after the second AZD1222 dose. The receptors here all came from an adult who received the AZD1222 COVID-19 vaccine.

The chain carries TRBV6-2 or TRBV6-3 and TRBJ2-1; 12 nucleotides agree with TRBD2. This CDR3 has 14 amino acids. Per germline, CDR1 MNHEY and CDR2 SVGEGT. The J segment lost 6 bases and the V segment lost 6 bases, leaving 3 bases of the junction unmatched. The DNA of the CDR3 is TGTGCCAGCAGCCTAGCGGGAGGGCCCAATGAGCAGTTCTTC. Its translation: CASSLAGGPNEQFF.

The rearrangement uses TRBV3-1 (or the pseudogene TRBV3-2) and TRBJ2-5; 9 nucleotides agree with TRBD1. Trimming at V came to 7 bases and at J to 2 bases, leaving 8 bases not matched to a gene. The CDR3 is 15 amino acids. Germline V CDR1 and CDR2: LGHDT, YNNKEL (reference sequence). The CDR3 spells CASTHGTGRQETQYF. Written as DNA, the CDR3 is TGTGCCAGCACCCACGGGACAGGGCGACAAGAGACCCAGTACTTC.

This clone has a single count. The chain combines TRBV7-6 with TRBJ2-7; 7 nucleotides align to TRBD1. This CDR3 is 16 amino acids long. After removal of 4 bases from V and 0 bases from J, the junction contained 9 bases not matched to a gene. Germline assignment: CDR1 SGHVS and CDR2 FNYEAQ. The CDR3: CASSSQLQGPSYEQYF. The CDR3 DNA reads TGTGCCAGCAGCTCGCAGCTACAGGGGCCCTCCTACGAGCAGTACTTC.

The rearrangement joins TRBV2 to TRBJ1-1; D is undetermined. Germline CDR1 is SNHLY and CDR2 is FYNNEI. This CDR3 contains 13 residues. V shed 3 bases and J shed 7 bases, with 12 bases lying between them. This CDR3 is CASSDRLRSEAFF. The DNA of the CDR3 is TGTGCCAGCAGTGATCGGTTGCGGAGTGAAGCTTTCTTT.

To note about this clone: This specimen includes other DNA sequences encoding the same CDR3. This chain uses TRBV29-1 with TRBJ1-3, with D unresolved. Germline values: CDR1 SQVTM, CDR2 ANQGSEA. The CDR3 sequence is 13 residues long. Trimming pared 6 bases from V and 0 bases from J, leaving 9 bases between. The CDR3 loop reads CSVGLSSGNTIYF. CDR3 nucleotide sequence: TGCAGCGTCGGACTAAGCTCTGGAAACACCATATATTTT.

This chain links TRBV7-3 with TRBJ2-2; TRBD2 agrees at 14 bases. This CDR3 region has 15 residues. Germline loops: CDR1 SGHTA, CDR2 FQGTGA. V shed 5 bases and J 7 bases; nucleotides not matched to a gene: 3. CDR3 sequence reads: CASSRLAGGVGELFF. CDR3 in DNA: TGTGCCAGCAGCCGACTAGCGGGAGGGGTCGGGGAGCTGTTTTTT.

The rearrangement uses TRBV11-3 and TRBJ1-3; 7 bases are a match to TRBD1. The germline V gene encodes CDR1 SGHNT and CDR2 YENEEA. This CDR3 contains 16 residues. The trim removed 5 bases at V and 0 bases at J, leaving 7 bases unmatched. The CDR3 is CASSEEWTGSGNTIYF. CDR3 DNA sequence: TGTGCCAGCAGCGAAGAGTGGACAGGCTCTGGAAACACCATATATTTT.

The chain uses TRBV20-1 and TRBJ1-1; no definite D call. V lost 3 bases and J lost 0, with 8 bases in between. CDR3 size: 13 residues. Germline lookup yields CDR1 DFQATT and CDR2 SNEGSKA (reference sequence). The CDR3 spells CSASGRLNTEAFF. The CDR3 region has the DNA TGCAGTGCTAGTGGGAGGCTGAACACTGAAGCTTTCTTT.

This chain connects TRBV29-1 to TRBJ2-1; 7 nucleotides match TRBD2. The V gene's germline CDR1 is SQVTM and CDR2 ANQGSEA. V shed 4 bases, J shed 5 bases, and the junction held 8 bases outside the gene matches. CDR3 length equals 14 residues. This CDR3 reads CSVVRRGSNNEQFF. The CDR3 DNA sequence: TGCAGCGTTGTCCGGCGGGGGAGTAACAATGAGCAGTTCTTC.

The J gene is TRBJ1-3, the V gene TRBV5-4; 8 positions agree with TRBD1. V lost 0 bases and J lost 4; bases outside the gene matches: 9. The CDR3 consists of 17 residues. The germline V gene encodes CDR1 SGHNT and CDR2 YYREEE (reference sequence). DNA of the CDR3: TGTGCCAGCAGCTTGGCTCCTACAGGGGGTATCGGAAACACCATATATTTT. The encoded protein is CASSLAPTGGIGNTIYF.

The rearrangement joins TRBV18 to TRBJ1-6, with 9 bases lining up with TRBD1. V was pared by 3 bases and J by 13 bases, with 7 bases of the junction left unmatched. The CDR3 runs to 14 residues. Germline CDR1 and CDR2: KGHSH and LQKENI. This CDR3 reads CASSPTRDRAPLHF. CDR3 nucleotides: TGTGCCAGCTCACCCACCAGGGACAGGGCTCCCCTCCACTTT.

This chain uses TRBV12-3 or TRBV12-4 with TRBJ1-5, with TRBD1 as a possible D gene (6 bases). There are 13 residues in the CDR3. With 4 bases removed from V and 5 bases from J, the gap between germline ends came to 9 bases. This CDR3 reads CASSSNRDQPQHF. The CDR3 DNA sequence: TGTGCCAGCAGTTCCAACAGGGATCAGCCCCAGCATTTT.

The rearrangement uses TRBV2 and TRBJ2-5; tentatively, D is TRBD1 (6 bases). Germline lookup yields CDR1 SNHLY and CDR2 FYNNEI. The CDR3 has 12 amino acids. Trimming removed 6 bases at V and 7 bases at J, with 12 bases between. The CDR3 reads CASSHRVGTQYF. The CDR3 DNA follows: TGTGCCAGCAGCCACAGGGTCGGGACCCAGTACTTC.

CDR3 amino acids: CASSGSYNEQFF. The CDR3 DNA sequence: TGTGCCAGCAGCGGGAGCTACAATGAGCAGTTCTTC. The J gene is TRBJ2-1, the V gene TRBV3-1 (or the pseudogene TRBV3-2); TRBD2 is a possible D gene (5 bases). Germline V lookup: CDR1 LGHDT, CDR2 YNNKEL (reference sequence). The CDR3 length is 12 residues. V lost 5 bases, J lost 3 bases, and 5 bases lay in between.